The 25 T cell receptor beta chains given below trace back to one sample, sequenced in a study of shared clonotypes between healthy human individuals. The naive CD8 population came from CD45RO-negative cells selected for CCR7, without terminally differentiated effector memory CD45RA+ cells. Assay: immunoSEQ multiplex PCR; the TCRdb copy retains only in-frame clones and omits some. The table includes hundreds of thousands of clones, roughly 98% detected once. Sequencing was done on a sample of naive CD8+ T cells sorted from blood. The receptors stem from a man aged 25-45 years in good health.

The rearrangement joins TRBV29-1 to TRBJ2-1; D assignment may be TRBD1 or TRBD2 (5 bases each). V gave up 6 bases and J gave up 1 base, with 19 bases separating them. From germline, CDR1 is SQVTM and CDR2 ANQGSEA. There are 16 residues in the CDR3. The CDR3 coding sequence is TGCAGCGTGTTCTGGACGGGGCCCTCGTCCTACAATGAGCAGTTCTTC. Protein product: CSVFWTGPSSYNEQFF.

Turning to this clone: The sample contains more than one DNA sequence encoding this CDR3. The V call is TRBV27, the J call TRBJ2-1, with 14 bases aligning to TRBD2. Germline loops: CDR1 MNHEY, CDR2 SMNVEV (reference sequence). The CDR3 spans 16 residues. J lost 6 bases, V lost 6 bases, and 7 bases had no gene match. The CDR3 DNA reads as TGTGCCAGCAGCCTATTAGGGACTAGCGGGAGCAATGAGCAGTTCTTC. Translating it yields CASSLLGTSGSNEQFF.

CDR3 sequence: CASSNLDRGQSDTQYF. For the CDR3, the DNA is TGTGCCAGCAGCAACCTTGACAGGGGGCAGTCAGATACGCAGTATTTT. The V call is TRBV5-8, the J call TRBJ2-3; TRBD1 matches 10 bases. The ends lost 4 bases at V and 4 bases at J; junction bases unmatched: 9. The germline gives CDR1 SGHTS, CDR2 YDEGEE. The CDR3 has 16 amino acids.

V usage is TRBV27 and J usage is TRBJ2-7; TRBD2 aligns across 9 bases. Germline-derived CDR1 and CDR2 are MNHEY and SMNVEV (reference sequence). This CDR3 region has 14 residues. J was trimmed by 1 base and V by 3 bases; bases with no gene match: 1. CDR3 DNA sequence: TGTGCCAGCAGTTTTAGCGGGAGTTCCTACGAGCAGTACTTC. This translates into CASSFSGSSYEQYF.

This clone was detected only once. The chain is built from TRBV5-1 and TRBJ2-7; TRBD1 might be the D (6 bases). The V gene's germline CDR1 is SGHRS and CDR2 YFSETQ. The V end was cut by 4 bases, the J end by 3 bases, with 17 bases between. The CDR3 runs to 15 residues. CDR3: CASSPGSTGYYEQYF. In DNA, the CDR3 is TGCGCCAGCAGCCCCGGGTCGACAGGCTACTACGAGCAGTACTTC.

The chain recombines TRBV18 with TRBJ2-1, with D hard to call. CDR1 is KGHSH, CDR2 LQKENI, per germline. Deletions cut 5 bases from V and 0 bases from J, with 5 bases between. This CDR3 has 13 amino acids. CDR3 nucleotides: TGTGCCAGCTCATTTAGCTCCTACAATGAGCAGTTCTTC. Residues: CASSFSSYNEQFF.

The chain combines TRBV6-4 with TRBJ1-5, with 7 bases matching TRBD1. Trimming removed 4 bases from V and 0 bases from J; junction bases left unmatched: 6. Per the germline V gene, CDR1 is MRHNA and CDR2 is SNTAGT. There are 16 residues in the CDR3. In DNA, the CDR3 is TGTGCCAGCAGTGGACAGGGCTCCTATAGCAATCAGCCCCAGCATTTT. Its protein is CASSGQGSYSNQPQHF.

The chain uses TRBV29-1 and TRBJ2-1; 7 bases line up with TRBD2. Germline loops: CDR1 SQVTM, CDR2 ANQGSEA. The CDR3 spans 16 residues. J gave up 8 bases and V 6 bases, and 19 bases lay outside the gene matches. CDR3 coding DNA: TGCAGCGTCGAGGGGTTAGCGGGTTCTGGTATCGATGAGCAGTTCTTC. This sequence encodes CSVEGLAGSGIDEQFF.

The CDR3 bases are TGTGCCAGCAGGCCTTTAGGGGACTCTAACTATGGCTACACCTTC. This gives the protein CASRPLGDSNYGYTF. The V and J genes are TRBV6-5 and TRBJ1-2, with TRBD1 as a possible D gene (5 bases). Deletions cut 6 bases from V and 0 bases from J, with 14 bases between. CDR1 and CDR2 from the germline V gene are MNHEY and SVGAGI. This CDR3 contains 15 residues.

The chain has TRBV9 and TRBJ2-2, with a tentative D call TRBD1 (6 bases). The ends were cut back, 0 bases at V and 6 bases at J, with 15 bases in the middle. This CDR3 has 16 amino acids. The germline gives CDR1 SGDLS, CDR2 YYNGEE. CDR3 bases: TGTGCCAGCAGCGTAGGGGGGACAAATCAACCCGGGGAGCTGTTTTTT. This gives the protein CASSVGGTNQPGELFF.

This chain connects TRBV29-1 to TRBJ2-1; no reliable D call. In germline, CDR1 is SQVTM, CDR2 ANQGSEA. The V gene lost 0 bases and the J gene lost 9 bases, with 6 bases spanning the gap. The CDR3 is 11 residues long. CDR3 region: CSVEDSGEQFF. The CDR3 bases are TGCAGCGTTGAAGATTCGGGTGAGCAGTTCTTC.

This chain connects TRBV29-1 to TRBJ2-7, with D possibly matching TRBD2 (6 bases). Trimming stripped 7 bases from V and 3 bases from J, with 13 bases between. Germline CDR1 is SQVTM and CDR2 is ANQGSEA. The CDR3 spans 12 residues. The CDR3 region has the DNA TGCAGCGCCGGGGGAGGTTACTACGAGCAGTACTTC. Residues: CSAGGGYYEQYF.

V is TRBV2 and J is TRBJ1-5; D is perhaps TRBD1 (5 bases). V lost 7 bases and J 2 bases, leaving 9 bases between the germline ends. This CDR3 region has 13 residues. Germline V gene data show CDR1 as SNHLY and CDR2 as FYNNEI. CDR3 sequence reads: CASTGIGNQPQHF. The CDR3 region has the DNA TGTGCCAGCACAGGGATCGGCAATCAGCCCCAGCATTTT. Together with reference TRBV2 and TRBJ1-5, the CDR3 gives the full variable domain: EPEVTQTPSHQVTQMGQEVILRCVPISNHLYFYWYRQILGQKVEFLVSFYNNEISEKSEIFDDQFSVERPDGSNFTLKIRSTKLEDSAMYFCASTGIGNQPQHFGDGTRLSIL.

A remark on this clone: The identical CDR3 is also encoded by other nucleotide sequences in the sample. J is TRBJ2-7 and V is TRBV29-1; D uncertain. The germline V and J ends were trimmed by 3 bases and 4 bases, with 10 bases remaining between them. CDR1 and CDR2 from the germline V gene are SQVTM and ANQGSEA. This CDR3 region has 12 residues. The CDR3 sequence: CSVEGSGYEQYF. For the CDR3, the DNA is TGCAGCGTTGAGGGGTCCGGGTACGAGCAGTACTTC.

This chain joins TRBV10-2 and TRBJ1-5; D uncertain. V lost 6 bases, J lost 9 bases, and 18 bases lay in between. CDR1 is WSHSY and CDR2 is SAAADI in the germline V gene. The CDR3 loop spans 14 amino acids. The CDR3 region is CASRAHGDGGPQHF. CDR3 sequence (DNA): TGCGCCAGCAGGGCGCACGGTGACGGCGGGCCCCAGCATTTT.

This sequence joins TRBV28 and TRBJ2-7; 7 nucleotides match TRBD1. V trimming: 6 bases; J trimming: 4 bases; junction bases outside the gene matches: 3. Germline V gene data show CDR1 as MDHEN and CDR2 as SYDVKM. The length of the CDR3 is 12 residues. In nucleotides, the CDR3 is TGTGCCAGCAGGGGACAGATGTACGAGCAGTACTTC. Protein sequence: CASRGQMYEQYF.

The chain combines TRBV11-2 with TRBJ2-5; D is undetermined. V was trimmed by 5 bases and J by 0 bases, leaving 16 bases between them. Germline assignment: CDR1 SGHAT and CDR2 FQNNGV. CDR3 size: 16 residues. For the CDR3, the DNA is TGTGCCAGCAGCCACAGAGACTCTAGGTACCAAGAGACCCAGTACTTC. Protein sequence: CASSHRDSRYQETQYF.

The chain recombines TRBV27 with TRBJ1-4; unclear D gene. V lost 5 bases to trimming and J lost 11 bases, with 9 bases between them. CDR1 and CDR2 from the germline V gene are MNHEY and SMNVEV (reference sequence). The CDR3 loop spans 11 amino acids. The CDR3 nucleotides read TGTGCCAGCAGTACGGACGGGAAACTGTTTTTT. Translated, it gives CASSTDGKLFF.

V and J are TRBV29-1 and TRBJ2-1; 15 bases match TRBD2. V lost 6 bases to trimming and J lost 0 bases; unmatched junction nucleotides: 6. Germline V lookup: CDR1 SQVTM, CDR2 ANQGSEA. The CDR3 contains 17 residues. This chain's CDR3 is CSVTGTSGRRSYNEQFF. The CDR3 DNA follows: TGCAGCGTCACCGGGACTAGCGGGAGGCGCTCCTACAATGAGCAGTTCTTC.

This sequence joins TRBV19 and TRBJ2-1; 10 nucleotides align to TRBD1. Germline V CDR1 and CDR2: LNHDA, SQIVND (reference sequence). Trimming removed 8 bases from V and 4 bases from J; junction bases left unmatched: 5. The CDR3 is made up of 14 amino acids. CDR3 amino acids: CASSGQGTYNEQFF. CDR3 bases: TGTGCCAGTTCGGGACAGGGGACATACAATGAGCAGTTCTTC.

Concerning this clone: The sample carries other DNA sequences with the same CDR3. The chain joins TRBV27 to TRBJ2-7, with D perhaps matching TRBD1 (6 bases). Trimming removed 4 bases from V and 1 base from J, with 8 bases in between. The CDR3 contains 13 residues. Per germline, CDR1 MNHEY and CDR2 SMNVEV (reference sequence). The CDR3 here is CASSWTVSYEQYF. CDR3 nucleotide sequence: TGTGCCAGCAGTTGGACAGTGTCCTACGAGCAGTACTTC.

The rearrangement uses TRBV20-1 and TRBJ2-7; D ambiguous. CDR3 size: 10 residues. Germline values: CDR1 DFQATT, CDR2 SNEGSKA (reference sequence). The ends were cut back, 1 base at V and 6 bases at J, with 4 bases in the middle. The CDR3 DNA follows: TGCAGTGCTAGAGCTTCCGAGCAGTACTTC. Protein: CSARASEQYF.

CDR3 nucleotide sequence: TGTGCCAGCAACCCGGGGGCGGGAGGGCCGTACGAGCAGTACTTC. This sequence encodes CASNPGAGGPYEQYF. The chain is built from TRBV11-2 and TRBJ2-7; 9 nucleotides match TRBD2. Trimming removed 7 bases from V and 4 bases from J; junction bases left unmatched: 11. This CDR3 spans 15 amino acids. CDR1 and CDR2 from the germline V gene are SGHAT and FQNNGV.

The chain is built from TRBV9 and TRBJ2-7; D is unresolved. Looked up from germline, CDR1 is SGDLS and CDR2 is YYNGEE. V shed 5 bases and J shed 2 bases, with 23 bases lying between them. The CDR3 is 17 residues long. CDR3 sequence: CASSWTGRFSNPYEQYF. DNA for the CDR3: TGTGCCAGCAGTTGGACCGGTAGATTCTCAAACCCCTACGAGCAGTACTTC.

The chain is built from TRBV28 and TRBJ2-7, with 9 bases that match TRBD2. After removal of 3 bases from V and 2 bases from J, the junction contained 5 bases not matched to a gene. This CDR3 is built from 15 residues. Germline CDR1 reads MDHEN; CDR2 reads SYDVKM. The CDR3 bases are TGTGCCAGCAGTTTTCGGACTAGCGTTGCCTACGAGCAGTACTTC. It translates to CASSFRTSVAYEQYF.